A selection of T cell receptor beta chains follows, all from one sample in a study of cytomegalovirus exposure and HLA in healthy donors. Sequencing used immunoSEQ multiplex PCR; TCRdb keeps in-frame clones, though not all of them. The sample lists over 130,000 clones; roughly four fifths were seen once. The sequencing input was PBMCs. The source is a male donor in good health and CMV-seronegative. The CDR3 runs from the conserved cysteine through the conserved F or W. D genes are given only for firm matches. Size values are once, few and many counts, or a class for expanded clones, and some rows have none.

abundance: NA; j_gene: TRBJ2-7; d_gene: TRBD1; v_gene: TRBV18; CDR3aa: CASSPAGGYEQYF; CDR3nt: TGTGCCAGCTCACCGGCAGGGGGCTACGAGCAGTACTTC
abundance: NA; j_gene: TRBJ1-4; d_gene: TRBD1; v_gene: TRBV30; CDR3aa: CAWSPDRGEKLFF; CDR3nt: TGTGCCTGGAGTCCCGACAGGGGTGAAAAACTGTTTTTT
abundance: NA; j_gene: TRBJ2-2; d_gene: TRBD2; v_gene: TRBV7-2; CDR3aa: CASSLGLAVTGELFF; CDR3nt: TGTGCCAGCAGCTTAGGACTAGCGGTAACCGGGGAGCTGTTTTTT
abundance: once; j_gene: TRBJ2-7; d_gene: NA; v_gene: TRBV28; CDR3aa: CASSSLGGSHSYEQYF; CDR3nt: TGTGCCAGCAGTTCCCTAGGCGGGTCCCACTCCTACGAGCAGTACTTC
abundance: NA; j_gene: TRBJ2-1; d_gene: TRBD2; v_gene: TRBV12-5; CDR3aa: CASGSPSSGATGSYNEQFF; CDR3nt: TGTGCTAGTGGTTCCCCCTCTAGCGGGGCTACGGGCTCCTACAATGAGCAGTTCTTC
abundance: NA; j_gene: TRBJ2-5; d_gene: TRBD2; v_gene: TRBV29-1; CDR3aa: CSVEDPWGGETQYF; CDR3nt: TGCAGCGTTGAAGACCCCTGGGGGGGGGAGACCCAGTACTTC
abundance: NA; j_gene: TRBJ2-3; d_gene: TRBD2; v_gene: TRBV9; CDR3aa: CASSHHQREETDTQYF; CDR3nt: TGTGCCAGCAGCCACCACCAGCGGGAAGAGACAGATACGCAGTATTTT
abundance: NA; j_gene: TRBJ1-1; d_gene: NA; v_gene: TRBV7-9; CDR3aa: CASSRRGSVENEAFF; CDR3nt: TGTGCCAGCAGCCGCAGGGGATCGGTCGAGAATGAAGCTTTCTTT
abundance: NA; j_gene: TRBJ2-3; d_gene: NA; v_gene: TRBV5-4; CDR3aa: CASSTSTSTSTDTQYF; CDR3nt: TGTGCCAGCAGCACGTCCACTAGCACTAGCACAGATACGCAGTATTTT
abundance: NA; j_gene: TRBJ2-1; d_gene: TRBD2; v_gene: TRBV5-8; CDR3aa: CASSFGSGRKRRYEQFF; CDR3nt: TGTGCCAGCAGCTTTGGTAGCGGGAGAAAGCGAAGATATGAGCAGTTCTTC
abundance: NA; j_gene: TRBJ1-5; d_gene: NA; v_gene: TRBV2; CDR3aa: CASSVGSNQPQHF; CDR3nt: TGTGCCAGCAGTGTCGGGAGCAATCAGCCCCAGCATTTT
abundance: once; j_gene: TRBJ1-5; d_gene: TRBD1; v_gene: TRBV5-8; CDR3aa: CASSLEGAQPQHF; CDR3nt: TGTGCCAGCAGCTTGGAGGGGGCCCAGCCCCAGCATTTT
abundance: NA; j_gene: TRBJ2-4; d_gene: TRBD2; v_gene: TRBV27; CDR3aa: CASRHRASGRQYSKNIQYF; CDR3nt: TGTGCCAGCAGACACCGGGCTAGCGGGAGGCAATACTCCAAAAACATTCAGTACTTC
abundance: NA; j_gene: TRBJ2-1; d_gene: TRBD2; v_gene: TRBV7-8; CDR3aa: CASSSFGGRVEEQFF; CDR3nt: TGTGCCAGCAGTTCGTTTGGCGGGAGGGTCGAGGAGCAGTTCTTC
abundance: NA; j_gene: TRBJ2-7; d_gene: TRBD1; v_gene: TRBV7-3; CDR3aa: CASSAGQGAYEQYF; CDR3nt: TGTGCCAGCAGCGCAGGACAGGGGGCCTACGAGCAGTACTTC
abundance: few; j_gene: TRBJ1-2; d_gene: TRBD1; v_gene: TRBV4-1; CDR3aa: CASSRSQTGGDGYTF; CDR3nt: TGCGCCAGCAGCCGGTCCCAGACAGGGGGCGATGGCTACACCTTC
abundance: NA; j_gene: TRBJ1-3; d_gene: NA; v_gene: TRBV9; CDR3aa: CASSVESGGNTIYF; CDR3nt: TGTGCCAGCAGCGTAGAATCGGGGGGAAACACCATATATTTT
abundance: NA; j_gene: TRBJ2-2; d_gene: NA; v_gene: TRBV10-3; CDR3aa: CAISAEEAETGQGHTGELFF; CDR3nt: TGTGCCATCAGTGCAGAGGAAGCGGAAACGGGGCAGGGGCACACCGGGGAGCTGTTTTTT
abundance: once; j_gene: TRBJ2-7; d_gene: NA; v_gene: TRBV19; CDR3aa: CASRLGGIGNEQYF; CDR3nt: TGTGCCAGTAGACTAGGGGGAATAGGGAACGAGCAGTACTTC
abundance: NA; j_gene: TRBJ1-1; d_gene: NA; v_gene: TRBV5-5; CDR3aa: CATQVFGGTEAFF; CDR3nt: TGTGCCACCCAGGTATTCGGGGGGACTGAAGCTTTCTTT
abundance: NA; j_gene: TRBJ2-5; d_gene: NA; v_gene: TRBV10-3; CDR3aa: CAISEDLSWLETQYF; CDR3nt: TGTGCCATCAGTGAAGATCTCTCCTGGCTGGAGACCCAGTACTTC
abundance: once; j_gene: TRBJ1-1; d_gene: TRBD1; v_gene: TRBV27; CDR3aa: CASSLLQTARTGWYTEAFF; CDR3nt: TGTGCCAGCAGTTTGCTACAAACAGCTCGGACAGGATGGTACACTGAAGCTTTCTTT
abundance: NA; j_gene: TRBJ2-7; d_gene: TRBD1; v_gene: TRBV7-2; CDR3aa: CASSPAWDSSYEQYF; CDR3nt: TGTGCCAGCAGCCCCGCGTGGGACAGCTCCTACGAGCAGTACTTC
abundance: few; j_gene: TRBJ1-5; d_gene: TRBD1; v_gene: TRBV4-3; CDR3aa: CASSQGQGTPQHF; CDR3nt: TGCGCCAGCAGCCAAGGACAGGGCACGCCCCAGCATTTT
abundance: NA; j_gene: TRBJ2-3; d_gene: TRBD2; v_gene: TRBV19; CDR3aa: CASRPAGGIFSTDTQYF; CDR3nt: TGTGCCAGTCGACCTGCCGGGGGGATCTTTAGCACAGATACGCAGTATTTT
abundance: NA; j_gene: TRBJ2-4; d_gene: NA; v_gene: TRBV5-4; CDR3aa: CASSSTRGSTINIQYF; CDR3nt: TGTGCCAGCAGCTCCACTAGGGGGAGTACGATTAACATTCAGTACTTC
abundance: NA; j_gene: TRBJ2-1; d_gene: NA; v_gene: TRBV9; CDR3aa: CASSVELGANEQFF; CDR3nt: TGTGCCAGCAGCGTAGAATTAGGGGCGAATGAGCAGTTCTTC
abundance: NA; j_gene: TRBJ2-7; d_gene: TRBD2; v_gene: TRBV2; CDR3aa: CASIGGRIGEQYF; CDR3nt: TGTGCCAGCATCGGCGGGAGAATCGGCGAGCAGTACTTC
abundance: NA; j_gene: TRBJ2-3; d_gene: TRBD2; v_gene: TRBV27; CDR3aa: CASTFPLAGGPATQYF; CDR3nt: TGTGCCAGCACCTTCCCTTTAGCGGGAGGGCCTGCTACGCAGTATTTT
abundance: NA; j_gene: TRBJ1-2; d_gene: TRBD1; v_gene: TRBV9; CDR3aa: CASSVVGGTGDYGYTF; CDR3nt: TGTGCCAGCAGCGTAGTCGGCGGGACAGGGGACTATGGCTACACCTTC
abundance: few; j_gene: TRBJ2-1; d_gene: TRBD1; v_gene: TRBV5-1; CDR3aa: CASSWGTGGLWDEQFF; CDR3nt: TGCGCCAGCAGCTGGGGGACAGGGGGCCTGTGGGATGAGCAGTTCTTC
abundance: NA; j_gene: TRBJ2-7; d_gene: TRBD2; v_gene: TRBV15; CDR3aa: CATSSTSGGYEQYF; CDR3nt: TGTGCCACCAGCTCTACTAGCGGAGGTTACGAGCAGTACTTC
abundance: NA; j_gene: TRBJ1-5; d_gene: NA; v_gene: TRBV27; CDR3aa: CASSLSGDQPQHF; CDR3nt: TGTGCCAGCAGTTTATCCGGAGATCAGCCCCAGCATTTT
abundance: few; j_gene: TRBJ2-7; d_gene: TRBD1; v_gene: TRBV6-1; CDR3aa: CASNRTGGRYEQYF; CDR3nt: TGTGCCAGCAACCGGACAGGGGGCAGATACGAGCAGTACTTC
abundance: NA; j_gene: TRBJ2-7; d_gene: NA; v_gene: TRBV27; CDR3aa: CASSKGGGREQYF; CDR3nt: TGTGCCAGCAGCAAGGGAGGAGGGAGAGAGCAGTACTTC
abundance: NA; j_gene: TRBJ2-7; d_gene: TRBD2; v_gene: TRBV7-2; CDR3aa: CASSLGLAGGYEQYF; CDR3nt: TGTGCCAGCAGCCTGGGACTAGCGGGAGGATACGAGCAGTACTTC
abundance: NA; j_gene: TRBJ2-2; d_gene: NA; v_gene: TRBV11-3; CDR3aa: CASSLIWGVRAGELFF; CDR3nt: TGTGCCAGCAGTCTTATTTGGGGCGTAAGGGCCGGGGAGCTGTTTTTT
abundance: once; j_gene: TRBJ2-3; d_gene: NA; v_gene: TRBV7-3; CDR3aa: CASSLGSEYTQYF; CDR3nt: TGTGCCAGCAGCTTAGGGAGCGAATATACGCAGTATTTT
abundance: NA; j_gene: TRBJ1-1; d_gene: NA; v_gene: TRBV19; CDR3aa: CASSISRAVGAFF; CDR3nt: TGTGCCAGTAGTATCTCCAGGGCTGTAGGGGCTTTCTTT
abundance: NA; j_gene: TRBJ2-3; d_gene: NA; v_gene: TRBV19; CDR3aa: CASSILQGSSTDTQYF; CDR3nt: TGTGCCAGTAGTATATTACAGGGAAGTTCGACAGATACGCAGTATTTT
abundance: NA; j_gene: TRBJ2-7; d_gene: NA; v_gene: TRBV30; CDR3aa: CAWSVLGLNEQYF; CDR3nt: TGTGCCTGGAGTGTATTAGGACTCAACGAGCAGTACTTC
abundance: NA; j_gene: TRBJ1-3; d_gene: NA; v_gene: TRBV9; CDR3aa: CASSAGERGHSGNTIYF; CDR3nt: TGTGCCAGCAGCGCCGGGGAGCGCGGTCACTCTGGAAACACCATATATTTT